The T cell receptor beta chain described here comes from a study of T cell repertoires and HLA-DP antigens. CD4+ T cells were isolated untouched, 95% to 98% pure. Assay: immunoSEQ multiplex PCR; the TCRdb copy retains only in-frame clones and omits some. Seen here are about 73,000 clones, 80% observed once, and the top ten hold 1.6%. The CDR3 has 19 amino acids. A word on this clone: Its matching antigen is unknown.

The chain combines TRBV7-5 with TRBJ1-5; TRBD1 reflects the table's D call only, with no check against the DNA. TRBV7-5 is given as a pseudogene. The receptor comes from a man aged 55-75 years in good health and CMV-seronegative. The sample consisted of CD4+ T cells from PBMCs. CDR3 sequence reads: CVRSYNQRQGEYSNQPQHF. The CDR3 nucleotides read TGTGTCAGAAGCTATAATCAGCGACAGGGCGAGTATAGCAATCAGCCCCAGCATTTT.